The source of this TCR beta chain is a study of regulatory T cells in long-lasting Graves disease. Germline CDR1 SGHAT, CDR2 FQNNGV. Deletions cut 2 bases from V and 9 bases from J, with 8 bases between. The CDR3 has 12 residues. Construction of the TCR beta libraries employed iRepertoire HTBI primers in conjunction with Arm-PCR of CDR3 regions. Using its own MiXCR run on the multiplex PCR reads, TCRdb lists one record per CDR3 protein. This table has 530,000 or so distinct CDR3 sequences, roughly 14% appearing once. In regard to this clonotype: A much larger clone sits a single nucleotide away, making a read error possible.

Stated time point: newly diagnosed GD, antithyroid drugs for less than 3 months. The TCR library was prepared using RNA isolated from PBMCs. The same data also contributed to another study, on T cells in Graves' hyperthyroidism and ophthalmopathy.

The chain employs TRBV11-2 and TRBJ2-1, with D perhaps TRBD2 (6 bases). Sequencing used peripheral blood mononuclear cells (PBMCs), obtained at new diagnosis, from a patient treated with antithyroid drugs. The clonotype comes from a man aged 30 to 39 with Graves disease. CDR3 loop: CASSLREAEQFF. CDR3 DNA sequence: TGTGCCAGCAGCTTAAGGGAGGCTGAGCAGTTCTTC.